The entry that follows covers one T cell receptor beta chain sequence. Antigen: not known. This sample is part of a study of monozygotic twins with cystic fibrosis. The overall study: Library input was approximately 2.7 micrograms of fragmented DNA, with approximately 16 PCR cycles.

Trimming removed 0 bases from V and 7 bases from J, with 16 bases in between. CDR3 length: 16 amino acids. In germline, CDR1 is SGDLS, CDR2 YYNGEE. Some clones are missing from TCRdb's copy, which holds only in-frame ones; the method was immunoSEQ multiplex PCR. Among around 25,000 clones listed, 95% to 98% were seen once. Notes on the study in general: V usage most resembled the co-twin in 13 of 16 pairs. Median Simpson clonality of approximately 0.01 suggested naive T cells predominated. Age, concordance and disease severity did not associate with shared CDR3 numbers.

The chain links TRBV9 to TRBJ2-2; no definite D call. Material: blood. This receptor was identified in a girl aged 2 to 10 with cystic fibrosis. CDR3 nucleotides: TGTGCCAGCAGCGTAGTTAGCAGGCCTCAGGACGGGGAGCTGTTTTTT. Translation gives CASSVVSRPQDGELFF.